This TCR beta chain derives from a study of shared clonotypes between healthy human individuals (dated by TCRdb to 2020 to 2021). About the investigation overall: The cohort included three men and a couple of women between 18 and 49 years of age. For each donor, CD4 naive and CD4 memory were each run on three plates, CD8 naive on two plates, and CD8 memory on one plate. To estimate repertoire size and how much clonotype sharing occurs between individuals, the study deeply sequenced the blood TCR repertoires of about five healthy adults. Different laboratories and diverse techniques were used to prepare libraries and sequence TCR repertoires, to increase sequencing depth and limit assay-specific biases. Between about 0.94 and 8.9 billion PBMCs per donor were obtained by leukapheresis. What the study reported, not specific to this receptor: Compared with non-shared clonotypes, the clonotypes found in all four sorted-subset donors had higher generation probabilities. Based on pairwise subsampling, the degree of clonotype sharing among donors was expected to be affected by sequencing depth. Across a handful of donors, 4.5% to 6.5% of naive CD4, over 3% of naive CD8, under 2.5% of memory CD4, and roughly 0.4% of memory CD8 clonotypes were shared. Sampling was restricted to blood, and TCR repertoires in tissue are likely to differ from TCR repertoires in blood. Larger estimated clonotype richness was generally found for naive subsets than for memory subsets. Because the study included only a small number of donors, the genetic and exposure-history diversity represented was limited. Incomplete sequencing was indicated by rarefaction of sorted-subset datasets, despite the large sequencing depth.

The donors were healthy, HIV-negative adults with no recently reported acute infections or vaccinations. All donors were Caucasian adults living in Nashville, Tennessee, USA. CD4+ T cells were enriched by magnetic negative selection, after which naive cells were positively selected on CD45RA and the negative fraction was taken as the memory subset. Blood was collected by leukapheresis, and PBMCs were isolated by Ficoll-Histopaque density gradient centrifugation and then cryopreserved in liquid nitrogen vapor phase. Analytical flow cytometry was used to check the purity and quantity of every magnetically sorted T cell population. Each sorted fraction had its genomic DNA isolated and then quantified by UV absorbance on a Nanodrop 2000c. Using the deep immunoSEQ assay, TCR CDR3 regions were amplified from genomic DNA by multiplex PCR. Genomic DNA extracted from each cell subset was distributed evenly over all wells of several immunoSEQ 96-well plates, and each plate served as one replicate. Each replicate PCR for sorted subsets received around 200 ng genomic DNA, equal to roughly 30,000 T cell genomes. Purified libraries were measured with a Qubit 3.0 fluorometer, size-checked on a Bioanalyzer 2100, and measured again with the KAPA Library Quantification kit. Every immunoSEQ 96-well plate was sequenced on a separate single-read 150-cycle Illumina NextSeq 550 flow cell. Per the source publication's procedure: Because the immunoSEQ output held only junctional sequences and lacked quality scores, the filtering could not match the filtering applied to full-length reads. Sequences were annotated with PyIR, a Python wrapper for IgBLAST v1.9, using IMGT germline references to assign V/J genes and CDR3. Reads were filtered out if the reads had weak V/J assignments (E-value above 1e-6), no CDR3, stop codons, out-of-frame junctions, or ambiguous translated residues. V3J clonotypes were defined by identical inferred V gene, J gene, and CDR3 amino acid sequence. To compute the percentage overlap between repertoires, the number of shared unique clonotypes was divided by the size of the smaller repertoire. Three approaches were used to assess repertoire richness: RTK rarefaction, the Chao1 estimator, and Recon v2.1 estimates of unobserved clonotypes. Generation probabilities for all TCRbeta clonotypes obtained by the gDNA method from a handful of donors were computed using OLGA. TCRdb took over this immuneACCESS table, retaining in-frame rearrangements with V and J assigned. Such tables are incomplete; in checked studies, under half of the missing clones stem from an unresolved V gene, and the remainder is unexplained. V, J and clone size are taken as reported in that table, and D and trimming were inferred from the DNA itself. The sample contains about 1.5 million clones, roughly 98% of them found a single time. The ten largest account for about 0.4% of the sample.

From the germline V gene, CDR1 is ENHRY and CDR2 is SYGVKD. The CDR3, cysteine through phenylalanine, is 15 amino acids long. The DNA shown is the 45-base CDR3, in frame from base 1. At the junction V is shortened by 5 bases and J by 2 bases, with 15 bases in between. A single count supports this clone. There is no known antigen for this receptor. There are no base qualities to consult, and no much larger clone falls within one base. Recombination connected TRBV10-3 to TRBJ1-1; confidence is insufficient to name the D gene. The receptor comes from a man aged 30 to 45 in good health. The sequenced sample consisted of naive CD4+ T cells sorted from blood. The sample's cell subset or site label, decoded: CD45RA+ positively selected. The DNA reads TGTGCCATCAGTAGCCTAGGTGGTGTAAACACTGAAGCTTTCTTT. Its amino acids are CAISSLGGVNTEAFF.